The entry below describes one T cell receptor beta chain. Per germline, CDR1 SNHLY and CDR2 FYNNEI. The CDR3 consists of 13 residues. V shed 4 bases, J shed 5 bases, and the junction held 1 base outside the gene matches. As handled by the study authors: Amplifying reference gene primers gave estimates of nucleated cell counts. Generated by immunoSEQ multiplex PCR, the TCRdb table keeps only in-frame clones and is missing some. The V and J calls and the clone size are those of that table, but D and trimming were determined from the DNA. Among about 230,000 clones, 84% were seen once, and the ten largest hold more than 1.2%. This entry is derived from a study of blood T cell repertoires in COVID-19. The overall study: From the United States, Italy and Spain came samples of acute and convalescent COVID-19. The cDNA or gDNA used as material had been derived from T cells, B-cell-depleted T cells, or PBMCs.

The clonotype originates from a middle-aged woman who had recovered from COVID-19. Sequenced sample: peripheral blood. This sequence joins TRBV2 and TRBJ2-1; 8 nucleotides match TRBD2. DNA for the CDR3: TGTGCCAGCAGTGTGACTAGCGACAATGAGCAGTTCTTC. This gives the protein CASSVTSDNEQFF.